These T cell receptor beta chains were read from a single sample in a study of beta chain features in type 1 diabetes. Assay: immunoSEQ multiplex PCR; the TCRdb copy retains only in-frame clones and omits some. This repertoire shows about half a million clones, approximately 28% found once; its top ten account for about 0.065%. Sequenced: naive CD4+ T cells from blood. The receptors were sampled from a man aged 18 to 29 in good health. Each CDR3 is given with its conserved first and last residue. Each record gives: J gene, D gene, clone size, V gene, CDR3 protein, CDR3 DNA. D genes are given only for firm matches. A clone size is listed for some rows: how often the clone was seen (once, few, many), or a class if it is expanded.

>TRBJ2-5|NA|NA|TRBV21-1
CASSMRAEETQYF
TGTGCCAGCAGTATGCGGGCGGAAGAGACCCAGTACTTC
>TRBJ2-6|NA|NA|TRBV7-2
CASSLAQGSTGANVLTF
TGTGCCAGCAGCCTAGCCCAGGGGTCGACCGGGGCCAACGTCCTGACTTTC
>TRBJ2-3|TRBD2|few|TRBV11-2
CASSTRLAGVTDTQYF
TGTGCCAGCAGCACCCGACTAGCGGGGGTCACAGATACGCAGTATTTT
>TRBJ1-2|NA|NA|TRBV30
CAWSADSTYGYTF
TGTGCCTGGAGTGCGGACAGCACCTATGGCTACACCTTC
>TRBJ2-1|TRBD2|NA|TRBV4-1
CASSPRAGGFYNEQFF
TGCGCCAGCAGCCCACGAGCGGGAGGGTTCTACAATGAGCAGTTCTTC
>TRBJ2-5|TRBD2|once|TRBV4-1
CASSQVVAGEETQYF
TGCGCCAGCAGCCAAGTGGTAGCGGGAGAAGAGACCCAGTACTTC
>TRBJ1-2|NA|NA|TRBV20-1
CSARQGIGYTF
TGCAGTGCTAGACAGGGAATTGGCTACACCTTC
>TRBJ2-5|TRBD2|few|TRBV15
CATSRALAGEETQYF
TGTGCCACCAGCAGAGCACTAGCGGGAGAGGAGACCCAGTACTTC
>TRBJ1-1|NA|NA|TRBV15
CATSRDRASGNTEAFF
TGTGCCACCAGCAGAGATAGGGCCAGCGGGAACACTGAAGCTTTCTTT
>TRBJ2-1|TRBD2|NA|TRBV30
CAWSKLAGDNEQFF
TGTGCCTGGAGTAAACTAGCGGGGGACAATGAGCAGTTCTTC
>TRBJ1-2|TRBD1|few|TRBV7-9
CASSPIRDRVAGGYTF
TGTGCCAGCAGCCCCATCCGGGACAGGGTTGCTGGAGGCTACACCTTC
>TRBJ1-4|NA|few|TRBV10-3
CAISGQQNEKLFF
TGTGCCATCAGCGGACAGCAGAATGAAAAACTGTTTTTT
>TRBJ2-1|TRBD2|NA|TRBV6-5
CASSPYWRENNEQFF
TGTGCCAGCAGTCCCTATTGGCGGGAGAACAATGAGCAGTTCTTC
>TRBJ2-2|TRBD1|NA|TRBV6-5
CASSTGANTGELFF
TGTGCCAGCTCGACAGGGGCGAACACCGGGGAGCTGTTTTTT
>TRBJ1-4|NA|NA|TRBV18
CASSPAGPNEKLFF
TGTGCCAGCTCACCGGCAGGGCCTAATGAAAAACTGTTTTTT
>TRBJ2-3|NA|NA|TRBV7-2
CASSTRLGRMDTQYF
TGTGCCAGCAGCACGCGACTAGGGCGGATGGATACGCAGTATTTT
>TRBJ1-2|TRBD1|NA|TRBV30
CAWSLNTGVYGYTF
TGTGCCTGGAGTTTAAACACAGGGGTTTATGGCTACACCTTC
>TRBJ2-7|TRBD2|NA|TRBV25-1
CASSPSGGGEQYF
TGTGCCAGCAGTCCCTCGGGGGGTGGCGAGCAGTACTTC
>TRBJ2-1|NA|few|TRBV18
CASSPSNVHNEQFF
TGTGCCAGCTCACCATCGAACGTTCACAATGAGCAGTTCTTC
>TRBJ2-7|NA|NA|TRBV28
CASSTYEQYF
TGTGCCAGCAGTACCTACGAGCAGTACTTC
>TRBJ2-1|TRBD2|few|TRBV9
CASSARLAGVSRYNEQFF
TGTGCCAGCAGCGCTAGACTAGCGGGGGTGAGCCGTTACAATGAGCAGTTCTTC
>TRBJ1-3|NA|NA|TRBV2
CASNIDGGNTIYF
TGTGCCTCCAATATCGACGGAGGAAACACCATATATTTT
>TRBJ1-2|TRBD1|NA|TRBV5-1
CASSFGQGLGYGYTF
TGCGCCAGCAGCTTCGGACAGGGTCTGGGCTATGGCTACACCTTC
>TRBJ1-1|NA|NA|TRBV30
CAWKRNRDTEAFF
TGTGCCTGGAAGCGAAACAGGGACACTGAAGCTTTCTTT
>TRBJ2-2|TRBD2|NA|TRBV6-5
CASSSGLAQNTGELFF
TGTGCCAGCAGTTCGGGACTAGCCCAGAACACCGGGGAGCTGTTTTTT
>TRBJ2-4|NA|few|TRBV30
CAWSREAGDIQYF
TGTGCCTGGAGTCGCGAGGCAGGGGACATTCAGTACTTC
>TRBJ2-4|NA|NA|TRBV12-2
CATPWRAKNIQYF
TGTGCAACCCCGTGGAGGGCCAAAAACATTCAGTACTTC
>TRBJ2-4|TRBD1|NA|TRBV7-9
CASSVDRGNIQYF
TGTGCCAGCAGCGTGGACAGGGGGAACATTCAGTACTTC
>TRBJ2-1|TRBD2|few|TRBV29-1
CSVEDRTSRSSYNEQFF
TGCAGCGTTGAAGATAGGACTAGCAGATCCTCCTACAATGAGCAGTTCTTC
>TRBJ2-1|NA|NA|TRBV9
CAHHISDYNEQFF
TGTGCCCACCATATTAGCGACTACAATGAGCAGTTCTTC
>TRBJ2-1|NA|NA|TRBV19
CASALESYNEQFF
TGTGCCAGTGCCCTGGAATCCTACAATGAGCAGTTCTTC
>TRBJ2-1|TRBD2|NA|TRBV5-4
CASSLESGRRDEQFF
TGTGCCAGCAGCTTGGAAAGCGGGAGACGCGATGAGCAGTTCTTC
>TRBJ2-3|NA|NA|TRBV11-2
CASSLGGTDTQYF
TGTGCCAGCAGCTTAGGAGGCACAGATACGCAGTATTTT
>TRBJ2-7|TRBD1|NA|TRBV6-1
CASSEAGTASYEQYF
TGTGCCAGCAGTGAAGCAGGGACAGCCTCCTACGAGCAGTACTTC
>TRBJ2-5|NA|NA|TRBV6-1
CARKLWRVETQYF
TGTGCCAGAAAATTGTGGAGGGTAGAGACCCAGTACTTC
>TRBJ2-7|TRBD1|NA|TRBV18
CASSPPGTGSYEQYF
TGTGCCAGCTCACCACCCGGGACAGGGTCCTACGAGCAGTACTTC
>TRBJ2-1|TRBD2|NA|TRBV5-1
CASSLALLAGEQFF
TGCGCCAGCAGCTTGGCCCTCCTAGCGGGCGAGCAGTTCTTC
>TRBJ2-3|TRBD2|once|TRBV11-2
CASSYEAGASTDTQYF
TGTGCCAGCAGTTACGAGGCGGGAGCGAGCACAGATACGCAGTATTTT
>TRBJ1-1|NA|NA|TRBV16
CASSQNTAAIEAFF
TGTGCCAGCAGCCAAAATACAGCAGCTATTGAAGCTTTCTTT
>TRBJ2-3|NA|once|TRBV18
CASSPTAVETDTQYF
TGTGCCAGCTCCCCAACAGCGGTCGAGACAGATACGCAGTATTTT
>TRBJ2-7|TRBD2|NA|TRBV7-2
CASSLAQLAGIREQYF
TGTGCCAGCAGCTTAGCGCAACTAGCGGGAATTCGGGAGCAGTACTTC
>TRBJ2-1|NA|few|TRBV25-1
CASSEYLANEQFF
TGTGCCAGCAGTGAATACCTCGCCAATGAGCAGTTCTTC
>TRBJ2-7|NA|NA|TRBV20-1
CSARPAYEQYF
TGCAGTGCTAGACCAGCCTACGAGCAGTACTTC
>TRBJ1-5|TRBD1|NA|TRBV28
CASSFRTGNSQPQHF
TGTGCCAGCAGTTTCCGGACAGGGAATAGTCAGCCCCAGCATTTT
>TRBJ2-2|TRBD2|NA|TRBV6-6
CASSHSGSLTGELFF
TGTGCCAGCAGTCATAGCGGGAGCTTGACCGGGGAGCTGTTTTTT
>TRBJ2-4|TRBD2|NA|TRBV15
CATRRSGGGKNIQYF
TGTGCCACCAGACGTAGCGGGGGAGGCAAAAACATTCAGTACTTC
>TRBJ2-7|NA|NA|TRBV23-1
CASSPGGRGPNEQYF
TGCGCCAGCAGTCCCGGCGGCAGGGGCCCCAACGAGCAGTACTTC
>TRBJ2-3|NA|NA|TRBV20-1
CSARPADTQYF
TGCAGTGCTAGACCGGCAGATACGCAGTATTTT
>TRBJ2-1|NA|few|TRBV4-3
CASSQISEPYNEQFF
TGCGCCAGCAGCCAAATCAGCGAACCCTACAATGAGCAGTTCTTC
>TRBJ2-7|NA|few|TRBV21-1
CASSKGGPYEQYF
TGTGCCAGCAGCAAAGGCGGGCCCTACGAGCAGTACTTC
>TRBJ1-4|TRBD1|few|TRBV4-1
CASSTGQGGEKLFF
TGCGCCAGCAGCACGGGACAGGGCGGCGAAAAACTGTTTTTT
>TRBJ1-2|TRBD1|NA|TRBV30
CAWSVDRGHGYTF
TGTGCCTGGAGTGTGGACAGGGGGCATGGCTACACCTTC
>TRBJ2-7|NA|NA|TRBV29-1
CSVEPGPSSYEQYF
TGCAGCGTTGAACCGGGGCCCAGCTCCTACGAGCAGTACTTC
>TRBJ2-5|TRBD1|NA|TRBV2
CASRDRDETQYF
TGTGCCAGCAGAGACAGGGACGAGACCCAGTACTTC